This T cell receptor beta chain appears in the sequencing data of a study of blood T cell repertoires in COVID-19. Overall study context: PBMCs, B-cell-depleted T cells, or T cells provided the cDNA or gDNA that made up the material.

Produced via immunoSEQ multiplex PCR; TCRdb's table is partial and in-frame only. Of fewer than 300,000 clones listed, about 88% are singletons. In this sample, this clone turned up once. The V gene end was trimmed by 5 bases and the J gene end by 5 bases; junction bases not matched to a gene: 9. CDR3 length equals 16 residues. Looked up from germline, CDR1 is LNHDA and CDR2 is SQIVND (reference sequence). Sequenced input: peripheral blood. The source is a man aged 55 to 70 who had recovered from COVID-19. The chain carries TRBV19 and TRBJ1-1; 12 nucleotides align to TRBD1. CDR3 in DNA: TGTGCCAGTAGTGAACCGGCGGGACAGGGGGCAACTGAAGCTTTCTTT. Translating it yields CASSEPAGQGATEAFF.